This TCR beta chain was captured in a study of cytomegalovirus exposure and HLA in healthy donors. PCR primers comprised 60 Vbeta and 13 Jbeta primers. Sequencing was performed with immunoSEQ multiplex PCR; in TCRdb, only in-frame clones are kept and a portion is missing. Among about 93,000 clones, around 78% were seen once, and the ten largest hold roughly 0.6%. There are 14 residues in the CDR3. Germline CDR1 reads LGHNA; CDR2 reads YNFKEQ. The V end was cut by 4 bases, the J end by 0 bases, with 7 bases between. The V call is TRBV4-2, the J call TRBJ2-1, with a possible D match to TRBD1 (5 bases). This receptor was identified in a man under 40 in good health and CMV-seronegative. Sequencing used PBMCs. CDR3 DNA sequence: TGTGCCAGCAGCCGAGACAGCTCCTACAATGAGCAGTTCTTC. As protein: CASSRDSSYNEQFF.